The rows below give T cell receptor beta chains drawn from one sample of a study of lymphopenia after photon versus proton radiotherapy. TCRdb's table, derived via immunoSEQ multiplex PCR, lists solely in-frame clones and lacks some. The sample has about 7,200 clones, approximately 89% seen once; the top ten hold 15% to 20%. Sequenced material: peripheral blood, taken from a patient treated with photon-based radiotherapy. The receptors originated from a man between 60 and 70 years old with cholangiocarcinoma. Both conserved end residues are part of each CDR3. Fields, in order: V gene, D gene, clone size, J gene, CDR3 length, CDR3 DNA, CDR3 protein. A D gene is named only where the DNA matches it firmly. The listing skips clone size in some rows; elsewhere it reads once, few, many or a size class.

>TRBV28|TRBD1|-|TRBJ2-3|17
TGTGCCAGCAGTTTAACACGGGACAGGCGATCTGGAGATACGCAGTATTTT
CASSLTRDRRSGDTQYF
>TRBV19|-|-|TRBJ1-2|13
TGTGCCACTGTCGCCACTGGCTTAGGTGGCTACACCTTC
CATVATGLGGYTF
>TRBV29-1|-|-|TRBJ1-2|12
TGCAGCGTTGGCCAGGGCGTCTATGGCTACACCTTC
CSVGQGVYGYTF
>TRBV25-1|-|-|TRBJ2-2|14
TGTGCCAGCAGTGAATACACCAGCACCGGGGAACTGTTTTTT
CASSEYTSTGELFF
>TRBV5-5|TRBD1|-|TRBJ1-2|16
TGTGCCAGCAGCTTGGTACCGGGACAGCCGGACTATGGCTACACCTTC
CASSLVPGQPDYGYTF
>TRBV6-6|-|-|TRBJ1-2|13
TGTGCCAGCAGACCAGGGTCCCCCTATGGCTACACCTTC
CASRPGSPYGYTF
>TRBV11-3|-|-|TRBJ1-4|13
TGTGCCAGCAGCTTATCGAGGGATGAAAAACTGTTTTTT
CASSLSRDEKLFF
>TRBV10-3|-|-|TRBJ2-2|16
TGTGCCATCAGTGGGTCGGAGACCGCGAACACCGGGGAGCTGTTTTTT
CAISGSETANTGELFF
>TRBV6-1|-|once|TRBJ2-2|18
TGTGCCAGCAGTGAAGTTTGGGTTGGGGGAGGGGGCACCGGGGAGCTGTTTTTT
CASSEVWVGGGGTGELFF
>TRBV19|-|-|TRBJ1-5|16
TGTGCCAGTAGTCTAGAAAGGACCGGCGGCAATCAGCCCCAGCATTTT
CASSLERTGGNQPQHF
>TRBV5-6|TRBD1|-|TRBJ2-7|16
TGTGCCAGCAGCCAGGCTCCGGGACAGGGTACCTACGAGCAGTACTTC
CASSQAPGQGTYEQYF
>TRBV7-9|TRBD1|once|TRBJ2-5|15
TGTGCCAGCAGCCCGCGGACAGGGGGTGTGGAGACCCAGTACTTC
CASSPRTGGVETQYF
>TRBV19|-|-|TRBJ1-1|13
TGTGCCAGCGAACAGAGAGGGGCGACTGAAGCTTTCTTT
CASEQRGATEAFF
>TRBV2|-|once|TRBJ2-4|14
TGTGCCAGCAGTGACGCGCGTGCCAAAAACATTCAGTACTTC
CASSDARAKNIQYF
>TRBV11-3|TRBD2|-|TRBJ2-1|15
TGTGCCAGCAGCTCCCTTCGCGGGGGGGGCGGTGAGCAGTTCTTC
CASSSLRGGGGEQFF
>TRBV28|-|-|TRBJ1-2|13
TGTGCCAGCAGTTTACGACAGCACTATGGCTACACCTTC
CASSLRQHYGYTF
>TRBV5-1|-|-|TRBJ2-7|15
TGCGCCAGCAGCTTGGTGGGCAGGAGCTCCTACGAGCAGTACTTC
CASSLVGRSSYEQYF
>TRBV27|-|-|TRBJ1-5|16
TGTGCCAGCAGTTTATCTGTCAGCGGGCCTGGGCAGCCCCAGCATTTT
CASSLSVSGPGQPQHF
>TRBV7-3|-|few|TRBJ1-1|14
TGTGCCAGCAGCCAGGCAGGGGCGAACACTGAAGCTTTCTTT
CASSQAGANTEAFF
>TRBV5-6|-|-|TRBJ2-7|12
TGTGCCAGCAGCCAACAGACCGGGTTCCAGTACTTC
CASSQQTGFQYF
>TRBV5-1|TRBD1|-|TRBJ1-1|14
TGCGCCAGCAGCAAAGGGACAGGGAACACTGAAGCTTTCTTT
CASSKGTGNTEAFF
>TRBV29-1|-|-|TRBJ2-3|10
TGCAGCGTGGGCGGAGATACGCAGTATTTT
CSVGGDTQYF
>TRBV5-1|TRBD2|-|TRBJ2-7|16
TGCGCCAGCAGCGGGACCCGGAGCGGGAGGGGGTACGAGCAGTACTTC
CASSGTRSGRGYEQYF
>TRBV11-2|TRBD2|-|TRBJ2-7|17
TGTGCCAGCAGCTTAGTACTAGCGGGAGGGCCAACCTACGAGCAGTACTTC
CASSLVLAGGPTYEQYF
>TRBV11-3|TRBD2|-|TRBJ2-1|16
TGTGCCAGCAGCTTCACTAGCGGGGTGCTCTACAATGAGCAGTTCTTC
CASSFTSGVLYNEQFF